This TCR beta chain was found in a study of cytomegalovirus exposure and HLA in healthy donors. At the level of the study: The approximately 610 first-cohort repertoires shared a platform with the approximately 120 validation repertoires, as reported in a later analysis. Study findings and constraints: Specificity of a few CMV-associated chains for CMV antigens was verified in vitro. The study labeled under 200 TCR beta chains cytomegalovirus-associated. It was reportedly the case that the classifier diagnosed cytomegalovirus status with high specificity and sensitivity.

Germline lookup yields CDR1 SGHVS and CDR2 FNYEAQ. The CDR3 consists of 15 residues. V lost 4 bases to trimming and J lost 4 bases; unmatched junction nucleotides: 8. TCRdb's copy holds only in-frame clones and misses some; the assay was immunoSEQ multiplex PCR. The table includes roughly 310,000 clones, nearly 90% detected once. Details on this clone: The antigen is undetermined.

The clonotype was recovered from a man aged 25 to 40 in good health and CMV-seronegative. The chain recombines TRBV7-6 with TRBJ2-5, with TRBD2 identical over 8 bases. The sequencing input was PBMCs. The CDR3 sequence is CASSSRLRGGETQYF. As DNA, the CDR3 is TGTGCCAGCAGCTCGCGGCTACGGGGGGGAGAGACCCAGTACTTC.